These 7 T cell receptor beta chains originate from one sample sequenced in a study of shared clonotypes between healthy human individuals. Naive CD8 populations comprised CD45RO-negative cells positively selected for CCR7, excluding terminally differentiated effector memory CD45RA+ cells. Repertoires were generated with immunoSEQ multiplex PCR, while TCRdb's copy carries only in-frame clones and drops some. The sample carries some 580,000 clones, 95% to 98% recorded once. The sample consisted of naive CD8+ T cells sorted from blood. The receptors derive from a man aged 25-45 years in good health.

This chain joins TRBV9 and TRBJ2-1; TRBD1 is a possible D gene (5 bases). Per the germline V gene, CDR1 is SGDLS and CDR2 is YYNGEE. This CDR3 spans 13 amino acids. V was shortened by 2 bases and J by 4 bases, with 7 bases between the two germline ends. The CDR3 coding sequence is TGTGCCAGCAGCGTGACAGATTACAATGAGCAGTTCTTC. Protein: CASSVTDYNEQFF.

The gene calls are TRBV2 and TRBJ2-7; D is perhaps TRBD1 (6 bases). V lost 3 bases, J lost 7 bases, and 10 bases lay in between. The CDR3 has 12 amino acids. Germline V gene lookup returns CDR1 SNHLY and CDR2 FYNNEI. The CDR3 coding sequence is TGTGCCAGCAGTGACGCAGGGGCAGAGCAGTACTTC. This gives the protein CASSDAGAEQYF.

This sequence joins TRBV6-1 and TRBJ2-7, with 7 bases matching TRBD1. Germline values: CDR1 MNHNS, CDR2 SASEGT. The CDR3 sequence is 13 residues long. The V and J ends lost 6 bases and 2 bases, in that order; junction bases with no gene match: 4. The CDR3 DNA reads TGTGCCAGCAGCGACAGGGCGACCTACGAGCAGTACTTC. It codes for CASSDRATYEQYF.

The genes are TRBV4-1 and TRBJ2-7; D uncertain. V dropped 0 bases and J dropped 1 base, with 7 bases sitting between them. Germline assignment: CDR1 MGHRA and CDR2 YSYEKL. This CDR3 has 14 amino acids. CDR3 in DNA: TGCGCCAGCAGCCAAGACAGGCCTTCCTACGAGCAGTACTTC. It specifies CASSQDRPSYEQYF.

V usage is TRBV7-9 and J usage is TRBJ2-7; 12 bases match TRBD1. Germline CDR1 SEHNR, CDR2 FQNEAQ (reference sequence). The CDR3 runs 15 residues. V trimming: 5 bases; J trimming: 4 bases; junction bases outside the gene matches: 6. CDR3 sequence: CASSTPGQGAYEQYF. The CDR3, as DNA: TGTGCCAGCAGCACCCCGGGACAGGGGGCATACGAGCAGTACTTC.

This sequence joins TRBV2 and TRBJ2-5, with TRBD2 matching 8 bases. The J segment lost 1 base and the V segment lost 0 bases, leaving 4 bases of the junction unmatched. The CDR3 is 16 amino acids. CDR1 is SNHLY and CDR2 is FYNNEI in the germline V gene. DNA for the CDR3: TGTGCCAGCAGTGAAGCGCGTCTAGCGGGCCAAGAGACCCAGTACTTC. This codes for CASSEARLAGQETQYF.

CDR3 coding DNA: TGTGCCAGCAGCCAAGACTTTGGACAGGGTAGCACCGGGGAGCTGTTTTTT. Residues: CASSQDFGQGSTGELFF. The chain carries TRBV4-2 and TRBJ2-2; TRBD1 matches 8 bases. V trimming: 0 bases; J trimming: 4 bases; junction bases outside the gene matches: 7. Per germline, CDR1 LGHNA and CDR2 YNFKEQ. This CDR3 comprises 17 residues.